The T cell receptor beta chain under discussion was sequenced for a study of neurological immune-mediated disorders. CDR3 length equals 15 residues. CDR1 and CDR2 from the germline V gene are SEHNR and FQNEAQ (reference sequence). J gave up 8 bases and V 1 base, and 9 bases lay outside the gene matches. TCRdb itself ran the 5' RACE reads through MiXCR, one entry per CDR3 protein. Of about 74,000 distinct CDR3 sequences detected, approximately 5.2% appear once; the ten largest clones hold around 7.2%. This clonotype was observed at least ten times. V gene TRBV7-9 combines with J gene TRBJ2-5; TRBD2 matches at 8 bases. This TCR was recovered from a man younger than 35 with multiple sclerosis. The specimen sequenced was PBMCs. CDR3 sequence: CASSLGTSPFPTQYF. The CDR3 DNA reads TGTGCCAGCAGCTTAGGGACTAGCCCCTTTCCTACCCAGTACTTC. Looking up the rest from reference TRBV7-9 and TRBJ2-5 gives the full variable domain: DTGVSQNPRHKITKRGQNVTFRCDPISEHNRLYWYRQTLGQGPEFLTYFQNEAQLEKSRLLSDRFSAERPKGSFSTLEIQRTEQGDSAMYLCASSLGTSPFPTQYFGPGTRLLVL.